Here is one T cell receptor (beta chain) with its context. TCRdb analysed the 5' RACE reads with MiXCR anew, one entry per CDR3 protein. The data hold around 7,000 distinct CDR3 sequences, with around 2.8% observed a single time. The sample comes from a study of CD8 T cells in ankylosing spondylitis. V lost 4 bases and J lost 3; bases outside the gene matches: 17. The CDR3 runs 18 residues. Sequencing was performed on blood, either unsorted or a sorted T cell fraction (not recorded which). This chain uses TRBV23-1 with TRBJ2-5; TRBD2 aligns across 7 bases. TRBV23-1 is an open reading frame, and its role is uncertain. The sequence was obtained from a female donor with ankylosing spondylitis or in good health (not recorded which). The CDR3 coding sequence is TGCGCCAGCAGTCCCCCGGGCCTGGTAGCGGGCGACGAAGAGACCCAGTACTTC. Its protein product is CASSPPGLVAGDEETQYF.